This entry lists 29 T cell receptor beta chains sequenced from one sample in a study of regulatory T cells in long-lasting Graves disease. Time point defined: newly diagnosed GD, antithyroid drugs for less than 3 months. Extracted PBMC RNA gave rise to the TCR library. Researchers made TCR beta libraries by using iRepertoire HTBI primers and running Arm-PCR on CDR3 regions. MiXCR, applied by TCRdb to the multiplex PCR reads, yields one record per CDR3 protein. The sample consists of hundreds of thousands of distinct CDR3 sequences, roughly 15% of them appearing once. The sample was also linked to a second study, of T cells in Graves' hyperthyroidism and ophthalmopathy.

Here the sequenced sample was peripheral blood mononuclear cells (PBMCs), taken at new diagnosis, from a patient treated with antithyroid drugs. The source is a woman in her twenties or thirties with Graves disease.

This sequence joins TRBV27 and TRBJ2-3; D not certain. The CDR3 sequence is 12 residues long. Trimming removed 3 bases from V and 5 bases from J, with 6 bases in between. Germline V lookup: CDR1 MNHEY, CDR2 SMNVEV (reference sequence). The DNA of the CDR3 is TGTGCCAGCAGTTTCAATGAAGATACGCAGTATTTT. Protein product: CASSFNEDTQYF.

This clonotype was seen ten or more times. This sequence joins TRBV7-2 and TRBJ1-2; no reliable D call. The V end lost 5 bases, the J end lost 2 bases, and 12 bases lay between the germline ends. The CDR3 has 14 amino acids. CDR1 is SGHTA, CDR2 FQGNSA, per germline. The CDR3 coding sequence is TGTGCCAGCAGCCCTGGGCAGGAAAACTATGGCTACACCTTC. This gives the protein CASSPGQENYGYTF.

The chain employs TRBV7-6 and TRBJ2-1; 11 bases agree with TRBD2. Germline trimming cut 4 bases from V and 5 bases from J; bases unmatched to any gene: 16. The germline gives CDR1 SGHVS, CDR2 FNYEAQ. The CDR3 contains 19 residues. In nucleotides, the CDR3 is TGTGCCAGCAGCTCCTTAGCGGGAGGGCCTAGTGGTGTCGACAATGAGCAGTTCTTC. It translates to CASSSLAGGPSGVDNEQFF.

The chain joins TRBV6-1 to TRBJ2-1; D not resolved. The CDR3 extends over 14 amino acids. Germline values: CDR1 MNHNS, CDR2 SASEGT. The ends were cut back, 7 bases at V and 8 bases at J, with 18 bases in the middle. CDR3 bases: TGTGCCAGCACCCCGGCGCTAGTTGGCGATGAGCAGTTCTTC. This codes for CASTPALVGDEQFF.

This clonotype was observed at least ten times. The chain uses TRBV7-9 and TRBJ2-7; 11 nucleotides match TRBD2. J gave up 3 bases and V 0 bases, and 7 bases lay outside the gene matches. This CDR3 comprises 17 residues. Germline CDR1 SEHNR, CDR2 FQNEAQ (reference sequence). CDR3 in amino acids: CASSLALGLAGDYEQYF. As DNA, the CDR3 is TGTGCCAGCAGCTTAGCATTAGGACTAGCGGGTGACTACGAGCAGTACTTC.

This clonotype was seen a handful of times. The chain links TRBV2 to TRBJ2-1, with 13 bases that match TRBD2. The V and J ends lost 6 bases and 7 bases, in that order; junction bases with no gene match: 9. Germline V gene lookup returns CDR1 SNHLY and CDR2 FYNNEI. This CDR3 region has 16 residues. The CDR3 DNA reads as TGTGCCAGCAGAAGACGGACTAGCGGGAGTATAAATGAGCAGTTCTTC. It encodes CASRRRTSGSINEQFF.

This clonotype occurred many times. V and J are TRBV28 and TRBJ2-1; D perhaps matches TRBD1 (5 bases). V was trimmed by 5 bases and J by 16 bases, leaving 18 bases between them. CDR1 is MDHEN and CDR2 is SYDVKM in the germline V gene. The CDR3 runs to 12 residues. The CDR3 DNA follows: TGTGCCAGCAGTCCACCGACAGTTGGGGCCTTCTTC. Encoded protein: CASSPPTVGAFF.

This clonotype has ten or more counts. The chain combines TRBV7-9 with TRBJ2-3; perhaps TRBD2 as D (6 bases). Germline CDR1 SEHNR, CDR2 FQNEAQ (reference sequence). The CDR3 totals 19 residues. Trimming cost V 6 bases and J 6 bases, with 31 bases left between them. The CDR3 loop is CASRNTLSPSREDPDTQYF. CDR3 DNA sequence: TGTGCCAGCAGGAATACCCTCTCCCCTTCCAGGGAGGATCCTGATACGCAGTATTTT. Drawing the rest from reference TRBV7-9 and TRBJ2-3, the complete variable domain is DTGVSQNPRHKITKRGQNVTFRCDPISEHNRLYWYRQTLGQGPEFLTYFQNEAQLEKSRLLSDRFSAERPKGSFSTLEIQRTEQGDSAMYLCASRNTLSPSREDPDTQYFGPGTRLTVL.

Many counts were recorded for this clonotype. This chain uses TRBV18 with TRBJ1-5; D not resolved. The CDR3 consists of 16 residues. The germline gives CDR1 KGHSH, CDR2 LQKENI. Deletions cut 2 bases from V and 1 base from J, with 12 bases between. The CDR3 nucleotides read TGTGCCAGCTCACCAAAGCAGCTAGCAAGCAATCAGCCCCAGCATTTT. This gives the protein CASSPKQLASNQPQHF. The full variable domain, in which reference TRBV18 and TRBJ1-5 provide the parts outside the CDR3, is NAGVMQNPRHLVRRRGQEARLRCSPMKGHSHVYWYRQLPEEGLKFMVYLQKENIIDESGMPKERFSAEFPKEGPSILRIQQVVRGDSAAYFCASSPKQLASNQPQHFGDGTRLSIL.

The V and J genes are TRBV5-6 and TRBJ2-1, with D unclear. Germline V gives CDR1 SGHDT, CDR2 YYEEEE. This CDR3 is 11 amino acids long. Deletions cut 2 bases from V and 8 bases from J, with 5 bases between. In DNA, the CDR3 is TGTGCCAGCAGCTTAACGGATGAGCAGTTCTTC. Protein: CASSLTDEQFF.

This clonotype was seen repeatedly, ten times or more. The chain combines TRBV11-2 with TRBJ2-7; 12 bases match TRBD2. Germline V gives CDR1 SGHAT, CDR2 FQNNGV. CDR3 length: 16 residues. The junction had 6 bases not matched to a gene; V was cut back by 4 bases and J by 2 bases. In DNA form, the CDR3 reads TGTGCCAGCAGCTCTCCGACTAGCGGGAGACCCTACGAGCAGTACTTC. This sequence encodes CASSSPTSGRPYEQYF. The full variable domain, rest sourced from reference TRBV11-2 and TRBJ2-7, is EAGVAQSPRYKIIEKRQSVAFWCNPISGHATLYWYQQILGQGPKLLIQFQNNGVVDDSQLPKDRFSAERLKGVDSTLKIQPAKLEDSAVYLCASSSPTSGRPYEQYFGPGTRLTVT.

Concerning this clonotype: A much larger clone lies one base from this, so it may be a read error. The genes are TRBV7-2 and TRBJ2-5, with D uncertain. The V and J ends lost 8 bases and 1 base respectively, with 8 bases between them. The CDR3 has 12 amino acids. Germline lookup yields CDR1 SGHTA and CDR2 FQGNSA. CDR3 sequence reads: CASGRPQETQYF. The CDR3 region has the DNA TGTGCCAGCGGCCGGCCCCAAGAGACCCAGTACTTC.

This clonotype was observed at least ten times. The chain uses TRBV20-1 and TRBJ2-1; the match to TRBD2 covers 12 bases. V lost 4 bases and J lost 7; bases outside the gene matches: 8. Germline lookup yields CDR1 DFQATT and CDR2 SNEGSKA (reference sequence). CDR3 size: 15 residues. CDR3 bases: TGCAGTGCTATCTCGGGACTAGCGGGTATGAATGAGCAGTTCTTC. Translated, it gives CSAISGLAGMNEQFF.

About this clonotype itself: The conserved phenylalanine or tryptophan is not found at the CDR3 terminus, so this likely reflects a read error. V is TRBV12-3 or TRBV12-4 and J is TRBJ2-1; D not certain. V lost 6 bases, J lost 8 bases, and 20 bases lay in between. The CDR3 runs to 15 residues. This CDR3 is CASRSSAGASDEQFL. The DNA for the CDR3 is TGTGCCAGCAGGTCCTCCGCCGGAGCTTCCGATGAGCAGTTCCTC.

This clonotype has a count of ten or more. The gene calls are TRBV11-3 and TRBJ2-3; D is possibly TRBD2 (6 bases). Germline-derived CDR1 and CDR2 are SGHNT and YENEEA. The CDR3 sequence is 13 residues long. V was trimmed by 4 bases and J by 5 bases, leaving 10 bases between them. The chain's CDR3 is CASSSWGEDTQYF. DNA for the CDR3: TGTGCCAGCAGCTCCTGGGGGGAAGATACGCAGTATTTT. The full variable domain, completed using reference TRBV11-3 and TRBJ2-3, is EAGVVQSPRYKIIEKKQPVAFWCNPISGHNTLYWYLQNLGQGPELLIRYENEEAVDDSQLPKDRFSAERLKGVDSTLKIQPAELGDSAVYLCASSSWGEDTQYFGPGTRLTVL.

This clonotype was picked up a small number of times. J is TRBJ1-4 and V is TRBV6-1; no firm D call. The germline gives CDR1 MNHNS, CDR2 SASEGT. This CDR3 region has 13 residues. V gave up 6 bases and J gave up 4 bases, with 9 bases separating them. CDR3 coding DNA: TGTGCCAGCAGCCGTGACCGTAATGAAAAACTGTTTTTT. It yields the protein CASSRDRNEKLFF.

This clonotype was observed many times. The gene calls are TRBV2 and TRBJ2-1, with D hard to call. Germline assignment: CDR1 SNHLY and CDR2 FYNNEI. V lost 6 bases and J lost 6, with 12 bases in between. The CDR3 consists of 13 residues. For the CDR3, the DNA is TGTGCCAGCAGCCCCGGACCCGTCAATGAGCAGTTCTTC. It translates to CASSPGPVNEQFF.

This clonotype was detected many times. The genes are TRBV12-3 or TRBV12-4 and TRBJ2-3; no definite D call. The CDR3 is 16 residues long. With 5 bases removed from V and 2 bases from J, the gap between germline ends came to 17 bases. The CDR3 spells CASSIILASFTDTQYF. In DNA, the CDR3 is TGTGCCAGCAGTATAATCCTTGCTTCCTTCACAGATACGCAGTATTTT.

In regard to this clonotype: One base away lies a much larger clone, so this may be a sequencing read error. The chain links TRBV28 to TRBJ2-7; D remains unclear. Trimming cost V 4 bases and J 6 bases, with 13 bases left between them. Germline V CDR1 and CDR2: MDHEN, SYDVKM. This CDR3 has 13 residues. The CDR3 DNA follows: TGTGCCAGCAGTTGGAAAGTCCTCTGCGAGCAGTACTTC. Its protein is CASSWKVLCEQYF.

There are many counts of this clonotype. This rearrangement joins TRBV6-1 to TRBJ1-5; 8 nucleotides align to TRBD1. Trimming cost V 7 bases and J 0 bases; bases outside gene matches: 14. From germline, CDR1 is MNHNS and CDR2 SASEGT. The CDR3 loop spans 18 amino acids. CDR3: CASTSRDRGDYSNQPQHF. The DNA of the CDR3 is TGTGCCAGCACCTCGAGAGACAGGGGCGATTATAGCAATCAGCCCCAGCATTTT.

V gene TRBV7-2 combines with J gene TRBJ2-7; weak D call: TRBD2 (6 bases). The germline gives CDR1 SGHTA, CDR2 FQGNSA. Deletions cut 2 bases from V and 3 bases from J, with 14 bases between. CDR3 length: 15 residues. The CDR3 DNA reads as TGTGCCAGCAGCTTAAATGGGGCGGGATACTACGAGCAGTACTTC. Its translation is CASSLNGAGYYEQYF.

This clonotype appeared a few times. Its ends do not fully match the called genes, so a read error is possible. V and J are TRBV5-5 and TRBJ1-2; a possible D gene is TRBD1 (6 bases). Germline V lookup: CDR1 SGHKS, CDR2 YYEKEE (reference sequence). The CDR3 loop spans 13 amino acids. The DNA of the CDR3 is TGCGCCAGCAGCCCAGGACAGCAATATGGCTTCACCTTC. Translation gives CASSPGQQYGFTF.

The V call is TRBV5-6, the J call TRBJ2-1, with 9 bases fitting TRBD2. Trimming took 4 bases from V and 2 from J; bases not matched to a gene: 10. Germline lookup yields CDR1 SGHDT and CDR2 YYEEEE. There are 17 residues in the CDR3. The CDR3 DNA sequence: TGTGCCAGCAGCGACCCGGGGCTAGCGGGGACCTACAATGAGCAGTTCTTC. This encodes CASSDPGLAGTYNEQFF.

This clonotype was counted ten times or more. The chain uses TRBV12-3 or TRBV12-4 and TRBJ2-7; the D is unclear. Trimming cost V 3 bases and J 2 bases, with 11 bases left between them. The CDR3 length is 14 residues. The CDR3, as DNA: TGTGCCAGCAGTTTCAGTCGGTCCACCTACGAGCAGTACTTC. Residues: CASSFSRSTYEQYF.

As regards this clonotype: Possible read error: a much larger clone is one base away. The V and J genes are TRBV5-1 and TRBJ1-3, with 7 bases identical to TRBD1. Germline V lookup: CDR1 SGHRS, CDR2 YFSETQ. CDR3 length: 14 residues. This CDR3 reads CASSMDRSGYTIYF. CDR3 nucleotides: TGCGCCAGCAGCATGGACAGGTCTGGATACACCATATATTTT.

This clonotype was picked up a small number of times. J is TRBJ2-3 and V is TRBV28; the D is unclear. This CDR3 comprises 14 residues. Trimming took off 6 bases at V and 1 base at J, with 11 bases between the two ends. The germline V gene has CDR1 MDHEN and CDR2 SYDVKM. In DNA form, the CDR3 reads TGTGCCAGCAGACCCCCAACAGGCACAGATACGCAGTATTTT. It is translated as CASRPPTGTDTQYF. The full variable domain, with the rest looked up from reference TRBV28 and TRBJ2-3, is DVKVTQSSRYLVKRTGEKVFLECVQDMDHENMFWYRQDPGLGLRLIYFSYDVKMKEKGDIPEGYSVSREKKERFSLILESASTNQTSMYLCASRPPTGTDTQYFGPGTRLTVL.

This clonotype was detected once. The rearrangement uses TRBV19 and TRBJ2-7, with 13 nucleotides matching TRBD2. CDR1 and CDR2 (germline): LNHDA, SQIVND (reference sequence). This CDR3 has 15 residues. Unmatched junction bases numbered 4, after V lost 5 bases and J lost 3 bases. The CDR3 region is CASSFGLAGDYEQYF. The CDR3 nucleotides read TGTGCCAGTAGTTTTGGACTAGCGGGAGACTACGAGCAGTACTTC.

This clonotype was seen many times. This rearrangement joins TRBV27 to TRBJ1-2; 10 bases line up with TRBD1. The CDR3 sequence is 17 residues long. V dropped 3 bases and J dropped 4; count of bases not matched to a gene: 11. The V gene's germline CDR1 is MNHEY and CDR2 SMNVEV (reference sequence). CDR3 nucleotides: TGTGCCAGCAGTTTGACCGGGACAGGGGTTGAATCCTATGGCTACACCTTC. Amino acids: CASSLTGTGVESYGYTF.

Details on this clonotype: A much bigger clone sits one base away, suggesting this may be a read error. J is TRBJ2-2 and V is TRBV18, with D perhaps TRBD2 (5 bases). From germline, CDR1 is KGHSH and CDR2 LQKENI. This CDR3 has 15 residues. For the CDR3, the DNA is TGTGCCAGCTCACCCCGATCGGGGAACGCCGGGAAGCTGTTTTTT. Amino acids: CASSPRSGNAGKLFF.